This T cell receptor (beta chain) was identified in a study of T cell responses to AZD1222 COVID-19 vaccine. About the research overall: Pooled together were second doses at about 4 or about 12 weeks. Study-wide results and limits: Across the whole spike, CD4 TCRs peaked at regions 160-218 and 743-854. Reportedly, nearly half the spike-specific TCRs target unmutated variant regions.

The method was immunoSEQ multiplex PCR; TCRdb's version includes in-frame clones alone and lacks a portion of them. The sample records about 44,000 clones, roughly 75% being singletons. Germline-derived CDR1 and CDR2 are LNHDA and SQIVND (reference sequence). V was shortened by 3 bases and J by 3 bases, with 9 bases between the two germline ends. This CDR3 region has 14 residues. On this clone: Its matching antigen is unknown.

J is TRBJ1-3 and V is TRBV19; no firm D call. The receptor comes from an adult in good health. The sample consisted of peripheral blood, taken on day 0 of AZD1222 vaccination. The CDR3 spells CASSIGPGGNTIYF. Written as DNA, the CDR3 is TGTGCCAGTAGTATTGGTCCAGGTGGAAACACCATATATTTT.